This passage covers 23 T cell receptor beta chains from one sample sequenced in a study of blood T cell repertoires in COVID-19. TCRdb's table, derived via immunoSEQ multiplex PCR, lists solely in-frame clones and lacks some. This sample has some 130,000 clones; around 88% occur once, and the top ten carry around 4.5%. The sequenced material came from peripheral blood. The receptors were sampled from a man aged 60 to 75 with COVID-19, enrolled during active disease.

V gene TRBV11-2 combines with J gene TRBJ1-3; D not resolved. The ends were cut back, 7 bases at V and 4 bases at J, with 14 bases in the middle. The CDR3 has 14 residues. Germline CDR1 SGHAT, CDR2 FQNNGV. This CDR3 reads CASTSTDSGNTIYF. The CDR3 DNA reads TGTGCCAGCACCTCCACAGATTCGGGAAACACCATATATTTT.

This chain joins TRBV13 and TRBJ2-1, with 9 bases identical to TRBD1. CDR3 length: 15 residues. Unmatched junction bases numbered 10, after V lost 6 bases and J lost 7 bases. Germline V gene data show CDR1 as PRHDT and CDR2 as FYEKMQ (reference sequence). CDR3 sequence reads: CASRWDREANNEQFF. CDR3 nucleotide sequence: TGTGCCAGCAGGTGGGACAGGGAGGCAAATAATGAGCAGTTCTTC. Full variable domain (outside the CDR3, taken from reference TRBV13 and TRBJ2-1): AAGVIQSPRHLIKEKRETATLKCYPIPRHDTVYWYQQGPGQDPQFLISFYEKMQSDKGSIPDRFSAQQFSDYHSELNMSSLELGDSALYFCASRWDREANNEQFFGPGTRLTVL.

V usage is TRBV19 and J usage is TRBJ1-2; the match to TRBD1 covers 7 bases. The length of the CDR3 is 13 residues. Losses at the gene ends were 9 bases for V and 1 base for J; bases not matched to a gene: 5. Germline V lookup: CDR1 LNHDA, CDR2 SQIVND (reference sequence). The DNA of the CDR3 is TGTGCCAGCGGGACAGCGTATAACTATGGCTACACCTTC. Its translation: CASGTAYNYGYTF.

The chain joins TRBV6-5 to TRBJ1-4; no reliable D call. This CDR3 has 15 residues. Germline V lookup: CDR1 MNHEY, CDR2 SVGAGI. Between the trimmed V and J ends, which lost 2 bases and 0 bases, there was a span of 7 bases. CDR3: CASSYSGPTNEKLFF. CDR3 in DNA: TGTGCCAGCAGTTACAGCGGTCCAACTAATGAAAAACTGTTTTTT.

The chain couples TRBV21-1 to TRBJ1-5. TRBV21-1 is assigned pseudogene status. The length of the CDR3 is 15 residues. The CDR3 bases are TGTGCCAGCAGCCCTCCCGGGAGACGGAATCAGCCCCAGCATTTT. It is translated as CASSPPGRRNQPQHF.

This clone was detected only once. The chain combines TRBV11-2 with TRBJ2-5; the D gene is possibly TRBD2 (6 bases). CDR3 size: 13 residues. The V end lost 4 bases, the J end lost 2 bases, and 8 bases lay between the germline ends. Germline CDR1 and CDR2: SGHAT and FQNNGV. DNA of the CDR3: TGTGCCAGCAGCTATAGCGGACAAGAGACCCAGTACTTC. Protein: CASSYSGQETQYF.

The J gene is TRBJ1-2, the V gene TRBV19; D unresolved. The CDR3 has 14 amino acids. Trimming took off 6 bases at V and 3 bases at J, with 14 bases between the two ends. Germline CDR1 LNHDA, CDR2 SQIVND (reference sequence). CDR3 residues: CASRRGGADYGYTF. The DNA for the CDR3 is TGTGCCAGTAGGAGAGGTGGTGCAGACTATGGCTACACCTTC.

The chain's CDR3 is CASSSSGGGYGYTF. The CDR3 DNA follows: TGCGCCAGCAGCTCGTCAGGGGGCGGATATGGCTACACCTTC. The V and J genes are TRBV5-1 and TRBJ1-2; 8 bases fit TRBD1. The germline gives CDR1 SGHRS, CDR2 YFSETQ. The trim removed 3 bases at V and 5 bases at J, leaving 6 bases unmatched. The CDR3 sequence is 14 residues long.

The V call is TRBV19, the J call TRBJ1-2, with unresolved D. This CDR3 spans 12 amino acids. Trimming took off 2 bases at V and 7 bases at J, with 8 bases between the two ends. Germline assignment: CDR1 LNHDA and CDR2 SQIVND (reference sequence). The chain's CDR3 is CASSILDSGYTF. The CDR3 region has the DNA TGTGCCAGTAGTATACTGGACTCTGGCTACACCTTC.

The chain has TRBV5-4 and TRBJ1-2; D might be TRBD1 (5 bases). The CDR3 contains 16 residues. Trimming left V 4 bases short and J 6 bases short, with 22 bases between. CDR1 and CDR2 (germline): SGHNT, YYREEE (reference sequence). CDR3 in amino acids: CASSGARRGLSDGYTF. CDR3 coding DNA: TGTGCCAGCAGCGGGGCACGAAGGGGACTCTCTGATGGCTACACCTTC.

This sequence joins TRBV10-1 and TRBJ2-2; TRBD1 matches at 7 bases. Germline values: CDR1 WNHNN, CDR2 SYGVQD (reference sequence). Trimming took 3 bases from V and 5 from J; bases not matched to a gene: 6. This CDR3 is built from 15 residues. CDR3 residues: CASSELGTATGELFF. CDR3 sequence (DNA): TGCGCCAGCAGTGAATTAGGGACAGCGACCGGGGAGCTGTTTTTT.

This clone appeared once. V is TRBV7-2 and J is TRBJ2-7, with 7 bases fitting TRBD1. The germline gives CDR1 SGHTA, CDR2 FQGNSA. There are 13 residues in the CDR3. The J segment lost 3 bases and the V segment lost 2 bases, leaving 1 base of the junction unmatched. In nucleotides, the CDR3 is TGTGCCAGCAGCTTAACAGGGGTCTACGAGCAGTACTTC. This translates into CASSLTGVYEQYF.

The table lists this clone with a few counts. The rearrangement joins TRBV11-3 to TRBJ2-7, with D perhaps matching TRBD1 (6 bases). Trimming left V 3 bases short and J 3 bases short, with 9 bases between. Germline V gene lookup returns CDR1 SGHNT and CDR2 YENEEA. The length of the CDR3 is 13 residues. The CDR3 bases are TGTGCCAGCAGCTTCGGACAGAGCTACGAGCAGTACTTC. It encodes CASSFGQSYEQYF. Filled out from reference TRBV11-3 and TRBJ2-7, the complete variable domain reads EAGVVQSPRYKIIEKKQPVAFWCNPISGHNTLYWYLQNLGQGPELLIRYENEEAVDDSQLPKDRFSAERLKGVDSTLKIQPAELGDSAVYLCASSFGQSYEQYFGPGTRLTVT.

This chain joins TRBV2 and TRBJ1-6, with TRBD1 matching over 7 bases. The CDR3 spans 16 residues. Germline CDR1 SNHLY, CDR2 FYNNEI. Losses at the gene ends were 6 bases for V and 1 base for J; bases not matched to a gene: 6. CDR3 coding DNA: TGTGCCAGCAGAGCAGGGGGGTTGTCCTATAATTCACCCCTCCACTTT. This encodes CASRAGGLSYNSPLHF.

The gene calls are TRBV5-1 and TRBJ1-1; D remains ambiguous. CDR1 SGHRS and CDR2 YFSETQ come from the germline V gene. This CDR3 contains 13 residues. V dropped 6 bases and J dropped 1 base, with 10 bases sitting between them. CDR3 sequence (DNA): TGCGCCAGCAAGTTGAGTTGGAACACTGAAGCTTTCTTT. Translation gives CASKLSWNTEAFF. Complete variable domain (other parts from reference TRBV5-1 and TRBJ1-1): KAGVTQTPRYLIKTRGQQVTLSCSPISGHRSVSWYQQTPGQGLQFLFEYFSETQRNKGNFPGRFSGRQFSNSRSEMNVSTLELGDSALYLCASKLSWNTEAFFGQGTRLTVV.

This clone was observed a few times. V gene TRBV25-1 combines with J gene TRBJ1-5; no clear D gene. The germline V gene has CDR1 MGHDK and CDR2 SYGVNS. The CDR3 extends over 14 amino acids. V gave up 1 base and J gave up 6 bases, with 10 bases separating them. CDR3 bases: TGTGCCAGCAGTGAATCCGTAGTAAGTCAGCCCCAGCATTTT. Translated, it gives CASSESVVSQPQHF.

This rearrangement joins TRBV2 to TRBJ1-5; no firm D call. Germline-derived CDR1 and CDR2 are SNHLY and FYNNEI. The V and J ends lost 3 bases and 5 bases respectively, with 14 bases between them. This CDR3 comprises 15 residues. This CDR3 is CASSEGGRPDQPQHF. The CDR3 coding sequence is TGTGCCAGCAGTGAGGGAGGGAGGCCGGATCAGCCCCAGCATTTT.

The V gene is TRBV18, the J gene TRBJ1-2, with D unclear. Germline V gives CDR1 KGHSH, CDR2 LQKENI. The CDR3 contains 15 residues. V lost 3 bases to trimming and J lost 0 bases, with 11 bases between them. The CDR3 DNA follows: TGTGCCAGCTCACCCTCCCACCAGACTAACTATGGCTACACCTTC. This encodes CASSPSHQTNYGYTF.

The chain is built from TRBV7-8 and TRBJ2-1; a possible D gene is TRBD2 (6 bases). Germline lookup yields CDR1 SGHVS and CDR2 FQNEAQ. This CDR3 comprises 15 residues. Trimming cost V 5 bases and J 7 bases, with 18 bases left between them. The CDR3 loop is CASSPTGSGPNEQFF. The CDR3 DNA reads TGTGCCAGCAGCCCCACCGGGAGTGGTCCTAATGAGCAGTTCTTC. The whole variable domain, filled in from reference TRBV7-8 and TRBJ2-1, reads GAGVSQSPRYKVAKRGQDVALRCDPISGHVSLFWYQQALGQGPEFLTYFQNEAQLDKSGLPSDRFFAERPEGSVSTLKIQRTQQEDSAVYLCASSPTGSGPNEQFFGPGTRLTVL.

The gene calls are TRBV9 and TRBJ2-7; 9 bases are shared with TRBD2. Germline CDR1 is SGDLS and CDR2 is YYNGEE. CDR3 length equals 16 residues. Trimming cost V 0 bases and J 2 bases; bases outside gene matches: 6. The CDR3 loop is CASSVGPSGETYEQYF. In DNA, the CDR3 is TGTGCCAGCAGCGTAGGGCCTAGCGGGGAGACCTACGAGCAGTACTTC.

The sample holds one count of this clone. The chain couples TRBV30 to TRBJ2-5; TRBD2 agrees at 10 bases. The CDR3 extends over 14 amino acids. Germline V CDR1 and CDR2: GTSNPN, SVGIG (reference sequence). The V gene end was trimmed by 3 bases and the J gene end by 4 bases; junction bases not matched to a gene: 5. The CDR3 reads CAWRLAGVVETQYF. The CDR3 region has the DNA TGTGCCTGGAGGCTAGCGGGGGTGGTAGAGACCCAGTACTTC.

J is TRBJ1-1 and V is TRBV18; unclear D gene. Germline assignment: CDR1 KGHSH and CDR2 LQKENI. V lost 0 bases and J 4 bases, leaving 12 bases between the germline ends. This CDR3 comprises 15 residues. This CDR3 is CASSPPPVIGTEAFF. In nucleotides, the CDR3 is TGTGCCAGCTCACCACCGCCGGTTATCGGCACTGAAGCTTTCTTT.

This chain connects TRBV15 to TRBJ1-1; possibly TRBD1 for D (6 bases). Between the trimmed V and J ends, which lost 0 bases and 3 bases, there was a span of 11 bases. CDR1 is LNHNV and CDR2 is YYDKDF in the germline V gene (reference sequence). This CDR3 is 15 amino acids long. The DNA of the CDR3 is TGTGCCACCAGCAGAGATCCAAAGGGGGACACTGAAGCTTTCTTT. Its translation: CATSRDPKGDTEAFF.